The entry below gives a single TCR beta chain sequence along with its context. Each individual provided 1 to 8 samples (taken pretreatment and on-treatment). Germline CDR1 is SEHNR and CDR2 is FQNEAQ (reference sequence). Trimming at V came to 3 bases and at J to 7 bases, leaving 15 bases not matched to a gene. This CDR3 has 16 amino acids. Measured with immunoSEQ multiplex PCR; TCRdb has only the in-frame clones, and not every one. The sample comprises some 29,000 clones, around 84% of which are singletons, and 1.8% rests with the top ten. These data are taken from a study of PD-L1 blockade in urothelial cancer.

This material consisted of PBMCs, taken around atezolizumab (anti-PD-L1) treatment. The chain is built from TRBV7-9 and TRBJ2-7; 7 positions match TRBD2. The receptor was derived from a man aged 50 or older with urothelial cancer. Written as DNA, the CDR3 is TGTGCCAGCAGCTTTATAGCGGGCACCGGGACTGGTGAGCAGTACTTC. Its translation is CASSFIAGTGTGEQYF.